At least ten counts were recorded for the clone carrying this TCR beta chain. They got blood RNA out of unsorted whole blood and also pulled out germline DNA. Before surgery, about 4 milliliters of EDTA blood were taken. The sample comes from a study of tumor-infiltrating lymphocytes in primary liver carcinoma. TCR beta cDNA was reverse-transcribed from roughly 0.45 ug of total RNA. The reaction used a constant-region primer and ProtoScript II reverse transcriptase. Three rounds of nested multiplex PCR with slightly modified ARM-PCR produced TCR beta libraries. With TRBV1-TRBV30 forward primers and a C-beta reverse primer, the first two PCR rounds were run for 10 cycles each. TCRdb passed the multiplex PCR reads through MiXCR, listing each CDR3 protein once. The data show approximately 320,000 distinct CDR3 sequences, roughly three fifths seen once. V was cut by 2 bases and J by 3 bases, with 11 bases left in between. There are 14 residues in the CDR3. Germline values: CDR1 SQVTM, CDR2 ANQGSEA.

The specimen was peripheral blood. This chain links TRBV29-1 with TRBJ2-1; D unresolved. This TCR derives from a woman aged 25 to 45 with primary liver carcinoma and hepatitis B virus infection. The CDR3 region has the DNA TGCAGCGTTGAACTGGTTGAAGACTACAATGAGCAGTTCTTC. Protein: CSVELVEDYNEQFF.